One and the same sample provided the 4 T cell receptor beta chains below, sequenced in a study of CD8+ T cells in alopecia areata. The authors extracted RNA and reverse transcribed it into cDNA as the sequencing template. Clones were sequenced by immunoSEQ multiplex PCR, and TCRdb holds only the in-frame ones, with some missing. The table has over 85,000 clones, around 71% seen once. Treatment of the sample: oral pan-JAK inhibitor, 5-10 mg twice daily. The starting material was CD8+ T cells sorted from blood, obtained at week 44, from a patient treated with tofacitinib. The receptors were sampled from a human donor with alopecia areata.

This chain connects TRBV2 to TRBJ1-6; perhaps TRBD1 as D (5 bases). This CDR3 comprises 17 residues. The germline gives CDR1 SNHLY, CDR2 FYNNEI. V lost 9 bases and J lost 5, with 23 bases in between. The CDR3 DNA is TGTGCCAGGCAACCAGATGGGCAGGGAGACCATAATTCACCCCTCCACTTT. It translates to CARQPDGQGDHNSPLHF.

The V call is TRBV7-6, the J call TRBJ2-1, with 8 nucleotides matching TRBD1. Germline V gene lookup returns CDR1 SGHVS and CDR2 FNYEAQ. Losses at the gene ends were 1 base for V and 5 bases for J; bases not matched to a gene: 7. The CDR3 is made up of 16 amino acids. CDR3 in DNA: TGTGCCAGCAGCTTAGTGAGACAGGGGAAAGACAATGAGCAGTTCTTC. It yields the protein CASSLVRQGKDNEQFF.

This chain links TRBV7-6 with TRBJ1-4; no firm D call. The V end lost 2 bases, the J end lost 8 bases, and 12 bases lay between the germline ends. The germline V gene has CDR1 SGHVS and CDR2 FNYEAQ. The CDR3 covers 14 residues. CDR3 nucleotide sequence: TGTGCCAGCAGCTTAACAGTCAAAGGCGAAAAACTGTTTTTT. This gives the protein CASSLTVKGEKLFF.

The J gene is TRBJ2-2, the V gene TRBV13, with a possible D match to TRBD1 (5 bases). Deletions cut 1 base from V and 1 base from J, with 7 bases between. This CDR3 has 15 residues. Germline V gene lookup returns CDR1 PRHDT and CDR2 FYEKMQ (reference sequence). CDR3 bases: TGTGCCAGCAGCTTAGCTGGACAGAACACCGGGGAGCTGTTTTTT. It translates to CASSLAGQNTGELFF.